This T cell receptor beta chain was documented in a study of shared clonotypes between healthy human individuals. Study-level results: Rarefaction indicated that sorted-subset sequencing remained incomplete although depth was large.

Only in-frame clones appear in the TCRdb table, and some are missing; sequencing was by immunoSEQ multiplex PCR. The repertoire has hundreds of thousands of clones, 90% to 96% of them found once; the top ten carry about 0.064%. Points on this clone: The target antigen is unknown.

The length of the CDR3 is 14 residues. Germline V lookup: CDR1 SGHDT, CDR2 YYEEEE. Between the trimmed V and J ends, which lost 4 bases and 0 bases, there was a span of 10 bases. The TCR originated in a woman aged 30 to 39 in good health. The specimen sequenced was naive CD4+ T cells sorted from blood. The subset denotes: CD45RA+ positively selected. The V gene is TRBV5-6, the J gene TRBJ1-1; tentatively, D is TRBD1 (5 bases). The CDR3 sequence is CASSLEGLNTEAFF. In DNA form, the CDR3 reads TGTGCCAGCAGCCTAGAGGGGCTGAACACTGAAGCTTTCTTT.